These 32 T cell receptor beta chains were all obtained from the same sample, sequenced in a study of shared clonotypes between healthy human individuals. Data came from immunoSEQ multiplex PCR; TCRdb stores just in-frame clones and leaves some out. The table shows over a million clones, with approximately 78% occurring only once. The sequencing sample was made of memory CD4+ T cells from PBMCs. The sample's subset: CD45RA-negative fraction. The receptor set was obtained from a man younger than 35 in good health. Some clones in this sample may be carry-over from other donors' samples.

V usage is TRBV28 and J usage is TRBJ1-3, with D possibly being TRBD1 (6 bases). V was shortened by 6 bases and J by 0 bases, with 12 bases between the two germline ends. This CDR3 is 15 amino acids long. Germline V gives CDR1 MDHEN, CDR2 SYDVKM. The DNA of the CDR3 is TGTGCCAGCAGCAGAGGGACATACTCTGGAAACACCATATATTTT. This translates into CASSRGTYSGNTIYF.

This chain connects TRBV28 to TRBJ2-1; the match to TRBD2 covers 10 bases. Germline loops: CDR1 MDHEN, CDR2 SYDVKM. This CDR3 region has 13 residues. The V gene end was trimmed by 2 bases and the J gene end by 8 bases; junction bases not matched to a gene: 0. The CDR3 reads CASSLLAGDEQFF. The CDR3 bases are TGTGCCAGCAGTTTACTAGCGGGAGATGAGCAGTTCTTC.

The chain carries TRBV5-1 and TRBJ2-1; the D gene is possibly TRBD2 (6 bases). Germline V lookup: CDR1 SGHRS, CDR2 YFSETQ. V dropped 1 base and J dropped 1 base, with 12 bases sitting between them. The CDR3 is made up of 16 amino acids. The CDR3 loop reads CASSLLTGVSYNEQFF. Written as DNA, the CDR3 is TGCGCCAGCAGCTTGTTGACGGGGGTTTCCTACAATGAGCAGTTCTTC. Full variable domain (missing parts from reference TRBV5-1 and TRBJ2-1): KAGVTQTPRYLIKTRGQQVTLSCSPISGHRSVSWYQQTPGQGLQFLFEYFSETQRNKGNFPGRFSGRQFSNSRSEMNVSTLELGDSALYLCASSLLTGVSYNEQFFGPGTRLTVL.

CDR3: CASSLGLGEGVGYTF. The CDR3 bases are TGCGCCAGCAGCTTGGGCCTGGGTGAAGGAGTTGGCTACACCTTC. The V call is TRBV5-1, the J call TRBJ1-2; D unresolved. Trimming took off 0 bases at V and 7 bases at J, with 16 bases between the two ends. CDR3 size: 15 residues. CDR1 and CDR2 (germline): SGHRS, YFSETQ.

This chain joins TRBV2 and TRBJ1-2; tentatively, D is TRBD1 (5 bases). The V gene lost 3 bases and the J gene lost 4 bases, with 18 bases spanning the gap. The CDR3 totals 16 residues. Germline V gene lookup returns CDR1 SNHLY and CDR2 FYNNEI. The CDR3 spells CASSDLSGFGAYGYTF. Written as DNA, the CDR3 is TGTGCCAGCAGTGATCTTTCAGGGTTCGGTGCCTATGGCTACACCTTC. The full variable domain, its missing parts supplied by reference TRBV2 and TRBJ1-2, is EPEVTQTPSHQVTQMGQEVILRCVPISNHLYFYWYRQILGQKVEFLVSFYNNEISEKSEIFDDQFSVERPDGSNFTLKIRSTKLEDSAMYFCASSDLSGFGAYGYTFGSGTRLTVV.

V usage is TRBV28 and J usage is TRBJ2-7; D not resolved. The CDR3 covers 12 residues. V shed 6 bases and J shed 3 bases, with 9 bases lying between them. CDR1 is MDHEN, CDR2 SYDVKM, per germline. The CDR3: CASSARLYEQYF. In DNA form, the CDR3 reads TGTGCCAGCAGCGCCAGGCTCTACGAGCAGTACTTC.

The V and J genes are TRBV5-1 and TRBJ1-3; no clear D. Germline values: CDR1 SGHRS, CDR2 YFSETQ. This CDR3 is 16 amino acids long. Trimming cost V 0 bases and J 0 bases, with 10 bases left between them. In DNA form, the CDR3 reads TGCGCCAGCAGCTTGGGGCCGCTACTCTCTGGAAACACCATATATTTT. Translating it yields CASSLGPLLSGNTIYF.

This clone was seen just once. V is TRBV5-8 and J is TRBJ2-7; TRBD2 might be the D (5 bases). From germline, CDR1 is SGHTS and CDR2 YDEGEE. This CDR3 comprises 17 residues. V lost 1 base and J 0 bases, leaving 17 bases between the germline ends. CDR3 amino acids: CASSLYSRRRVSYEQYF. Written as DNA, the CDR3 is TGTGCCAGCAGCTTGTATAGTAGGCGGCGGGTCTCCTACGAGCAGTACTTC.

J is TRBJ2-2 and V is TRBV14; D assignment may be TRBD1 or TRBD2 (5 bases each). V lost 1 base, J lost 4 bases, and 13 bases lay in between. This CDR3 has 16 amino acids. Germline CDR1 SGHDN, CDR2 FVKESK. The CDR3, as DNA: TGTGCCAGCAGCCAAGGGGACGTCTTGCCCACCGGGGAGCTGTTTTTT. Translating it yields CASSQGDVLPTGELFF.

The chain carries TRBV11-2 and TRBJ2-2; 10 bases fit TRBD1. This CDR3 has 17 residues. Losses at the gene ends were 1 base for V and 0 bases for J; bases not matched to a gene: 2. In germline, CDR1 is SGHAT, CDR2 FQNNGV. CDR3 region: CASSLGQGAPNTGELFF. The CDR3 DNA reads TGTGCCAGCAGCTTAGGACAGGGGGCACCGAACACCGGGGAGCTGTTTTTT.

This chain connects TRBV11-2 to TRBJ1-2; D ambiguous. This CDR3 has 13 residues. Trimming stripped 0 bases from V and 8 bases from J, with 10 bases between. In germline, CDR1 is SGHAT, CDR2 FQNNGV. The CDR3 sequence is CASSLDGGSGYTF. CDR3 DNA: TGTGCCAGCAGCTTAGATGGTGGGTCGGGCTACACCTTC.

A single count supports this clone. J is TRBJ2-1 and V is TRBV5-1; no reliable D call. This CDR3 has 13 amino acids. The V end was cut by 2 bases, the J end by 1 base, with 4 bases between. From germline, CDR1 is SGHRS and CDR2 YFSETQ. Here the CDR3 reads CASSLQSYNEQFF. The CDR3 coding sequence is TGCGCCAGCAGCTTACAGTCCTACAATGAGCAGTTCTTC.

The V call is TRBV7-9, the J call TRBJ2-7; a weak D match, TRBD2 (5 bases). Trimming cost V 1 base and J 6 bases, with 10 bases left between them. The CDR3 sequence is 13 residues long. From germline, CDR1 is SEHNR and CDR2 FQNEAQ (reference sequence). CDR3 nucleotide sequence: TGTGCCAGCAGCTTAGTAAGGGAGAGCGAGCAGTACTTC. This translates into CASSLVRESEQYF.

The CDR3 loop reads CASSRQGYRLYEQYF. The CDR3 DNA sequence: TGTGCCAGCAGTCGACAGGGGTATCGGCTGTACGAGCAGTACTTC. The chain carries TRBV27 and TRBJ2-7; 8 nucleotides align to TRBD1. With 5 bases clipped from V and 4 bases from J, the junction kept 10 bases outside the gene matches. Germline values: CDR1 MNHEY, CDR2 SMNVEV (reference sequence). The length of the CDR3 is 15 residues.

The gene calls are TRBV4-1 and TRBJ2-7; 10 bases are a match to TRBD2. The length of the CDR3 is 15 residues. Trimming took 4 bases from V and 1 from J; bases not matched to a gene: 4. The V gene's germline CDR1 is MGHRA and CDR2 YSYEKL. CDR3 amino acids: CASSPLAGVSYEQYF. CDR3 sequence (DNA): TGCGCCAGCAGCCCGCTAGCGGGGGTTTCCTACGAGCAGTACTTC.

The chain joins TRBV6-1 to TRBJ2-7, with a possible D match to TRBD2 (6 bases). CDR1 is MNHNS and CDR2 is SASEGT in the germline V gene. V lost 4 bases, J lost 4 bases, and 11 bases lay in between. CDR3 length: 13 residues. CDR3 nucleotides: TGTGCCAGCAGTGCCGGGAGTCGGTACGAGCAGTACTTC. Encoded protein: CASSAGSRYEQYF.

The rearrangement joins TRBV10-3 to TRBJ1-1; perhaps TRBD1 as D (6 bases). V shed 8 bases and J shed 4 bases, with 11 bases lying between them. Germline V gives CDR1 ENHRY, CDR2 SYGVKD. This CDR3 region has 12 residues. CDR3 amino acids: CAISPGATEAFF. DNA for the CDR3: TGTGCCATCTCCCCAGGGGCCACTGAAGCTTTCTTT.

The V call is TRBV7-3, the J call TRBJ2-3; 7 positions agree with TRBD1. J lost 5 bases, V lost 2 bases, and 10 bases had no gene match. The CDR3 loop spans 16 amino acids. Germline-derived CDR1 and CDR2 are SGHTA and FQGTGA. In DNA, the CDR3 is TGTGCCAGCAGCTTAGAGGGGGCTGGCGTTGAAGATACGCAGTATTTT. This gives the protein CASSLEGAGVEDTQYF. The complete variable domain, with remaining parts taken from reference TRBV7-3 and TRBJ2-3, reads GAGVSQTPSNKVTEKGKYVELRCDPISGHTALYWYRQSLGQGPEFLIYFQGTGAADDSGLPNDRFFAVRPEGSVSTLKIQRTERGDSAVYLCASSLEGAGVEDTQYFGPGTRLTVL.

The V and J genes are TRBV28 and TRBJ2-2; D might be TRBD2 (7 bases). The germline CDR1 and CDR2 sequences are MDHEN and SYDVKM. The CDR3 loop spans 15 amino acids. Trimming shortened V by 6 bases and J by 4 bases, and 15 bases separated the two germline ends. CDR3 protein: CASSLGGGGTGELFF. The CDR3 DNA reads TGTGCCAGCAGCCTAGGAGGGGGGGGCACCGGGGAGCTGTTTTTT.

The CDR3 loop reads CASSTAGGETQYF. DNA for the CDR3: TGTGCCAGCAGCACAGCAGGGGGGGAGACCCAGTACTTC. The V and J genes are TRBV5-4 and TRBJ2-5; possible D gene TRBD1, 7 bases. The CDR3 length is 13 residues. Trimming pared 4 bases from V and 5 bases from J, leaving 12 bases between. Germline V gene data show CDR1 as SGHNT and CDR2 as YYREEE (reference sequence). Full variable domain (missing parts from reference TRBV5-4 and TRBJ2-5): ETGVTQSPTHLIKTRGQQVTLRCSSQSGHNTVSWYQQALGQGPQFIFQYYREEENGRGNFPPRFSGLQFPNYSSELNVNALELDDSALYLCASSTAGGETQYFGPGTRLLVL.

About this clone itself: Being one base from a much bigger clone, this may be a read error. Different DNA sequences within this sample yield the same CDR3. This chain uses TRBV5-1 with TRBJ2-7, with 7 bases that match TRBD1. This CDR3 region has 14 residues. After removal of 1 base from V and 0 bases from J, the junction contained 1 base not matched to a gene. Germline V gene lookup returns CDR1 SGHRS and CDR2 YFSETQ. CDR3 protein: CASSLRQGSYEQYF. The CDR3 DNA follows: TGCGCCAGCAGCTTGAGACAGGGCTCCTACGAGCAGTACTTC.

This chain links TRBV11-3 with TRBJ1-1; no clear D gene. V shed 5 bases and J shed 11 bases, with 18 bases lying between them. This CDR3 comprises 13 residues. Germline V gene data show CDR1 as SGHNT and CDR2 as YENEEA. The CDR3 here is CASSLLPTLGAFF. As DNA, the CDR3 is TGTGCCAGCAGCCTTTTACCAACACTGGGGGCTTTCTTT.

V and J are TRBV10-3 and TRBJ2-3; 8 nucleotides align to TRBD2. The J segment lost 2 bases and the V segment lost 10 bases, leaving 5 bases of the junction unmatched. The length of the CDR3 is 13 residues. Germline CDR1 is ENHRY and CDR2 is SYGVKD. In DNA, the CDR3 is TGTGCCACAACGGGGGGGTTCACAGATACGCAGTATTTT. Amino acids: CATTGGFTDTQYF.

The chain links TRBV7-8 to TRBJ2-1; maybe TRBD2 (6 bases). Trimming cost V 11 bases and J 5 bases, with 19 bases left between them. The CDR3 is 14 residues long. Germline CDR1 is SGHVS and CDR2 is FQNEAQ. CDR3 bases: TGTGCCTCCATCCGGGCCGGGAGCCACAATGAGCAGTTCTTC. It translates to CASIRAGSHNEQFF.

A single count supports this clone. The chain has TRBV7-9 and TRBJ2-7; 8 bases agree with TRBD1. The CDR3 contains 16 residues. The V segment lost 3 bases and the J segment 5 bases; nucleotides outside the gene matches: 12. Germline values: CDR1 SEHNR, CDR2 FQNEAQ (reference sequence). The CDR3 DNA reads TGTGCCAGCAGCTTCAACGGACAGGGCGTTTGGGACGAGCAGTACTTC. It is translated as CASSFNGQGVWDEQYF. Complete variable domain (other parts from reference TRBV7-9 and TRBJ2-7): DTGVSQNPRHKITKRGQNVTFRCDPISEHNRLYWYRQTLGQGPEFLTYFQNEAQLEKSRLLSDRFSAERPKGSFSTLEIQRTEQGDSAMYLCASSFNGQGVWDEQYFGPGTRLTVT.

The V gene is TRBV5-6, the J gene TRBJ1-1, with D possibly TRBD1 on 6 matching bases. Trimming stripped 4 bases from V and 1 base from J, with 11 bases between. The CDR3 has 14 amino acids. Germline V gene sequence: CDR1 SGHDT, CDR2 YYEEEE. The CDR3 nucleotides read TGTGCCAGCAGCGGGGGCTTGGCGAACACTGAAGCTTTCTTT. It encodes CASSGGLANTEAFF.

The gene calls are TRBV7-1 and TRBJ2-1; TRBD1 might be the D (6 bases). TRBV7-1 is flagged as an ORF with uncertain function. The CDR3 spans 15 residues. V was clipped by 4 bases and J by 7 bases, with 17 bases between them. CDR3 in DNA: TGTGCCAGCAGCTTAGTTACCTTTCAGGGGAATGAGCAGTTCTTC. Amino acid sequence: CASSLVTFQGNEQFF.

This clone was seen a handful of times. V gene TRBV5-1 combines with J gene TRBJ2-1; 7 bases agree with TRBD2. J lost 5 bases, V lost 3 bases, and 5 bases had no gene match. The V gene's germline CDR1 is SGHRS and CDR2 YFSETQ. The length of the CDR3 is 14 residues. For the CDR3, the DNA is TGCGCCAGCAGCTCCGGGGGGAGGAACAATGAGCAGTTCTTC. Translating gives CASSSGGRNNEQFF.

The rearrangement links TRBV27 to TRBJ1-2; D not resolved. V lost 2 bases and J lost 0, with 13 bases in between. The CDR3 length is 16 residues. Germline values: CDR1 MNHEY, CDR2 SMNVEV (reference sequence). The CDR3 protein is CASSLSRGKANYGYTF. Written as DNA, the CDR3 is TGTGCCAGCAGTTTAAGTCGGGGTAAAGCTAACTATGGCTACACCTTC.

This chain joins TRBV21-1 and TRBJ2-7; the table's D call of TRBD2 was not tested on the DNA. TRBV21-1 is flagged as a pseudogene. This CDR3 has 18 amino acids. CDR3 residues: CASSKKKGLRQGAYEQYF. DNA of the CDR3: TGTGCCAGCAGCAAAAAAAAGGGACTACGACAAGGTGCCTACGAGCAGTACTTC.

The table lists this clone with a count of one. The CDR3 DNA reads as TGTGCCAGCAGCCAAGATTTCTCCGGCGGGAGACCGGGCGAGCAGTACTTC. This sequence encodes CASSQDFSGGRPGEQYF. This sequence joins TRBV14 and TRBJ2-7; 7 nucleotides align to TRBD2. Germline-derived CDR1 and CDR2 are SGHDN and FVKESK. V lost 0 bases, J lost 6 bases, and 14 bases stayed unmatched. The CDR3 covers 17 residues.

This rearrangement joins TRBV9 to TRBJ2-1, with TRBD2 matching 9 bases. The J segment lost 4 bases and the V segment lost 0 bases, leaving 5 bases of the junction unmatched. The CDR3 is made up of 16 amino acids. Germline loops: CDR1 SGDLS, CDR2 YYNGEE. CDR3 nucleotide sequence: TGTGCCAGCAGCGTAGATCCTAGCGGGGTATACAATGAGCAGTTCTTC. Encoded protein: CASSVDPSGVYNEQFF.